The 9 T cell receptor beta chains given below trace back to one sample, sequenced in a study of blood T cell repertoires in COVID-19. Sequencing used immunoSEQ multiplex PCR; TCRdb keeps in-frame clones, though not all of them. Of about 200,000 clones listed, about nine tenths are singletons. The specimen sequenced was PBMCs or T cells enriched from blood (not recorded which). Every receptor here comes from a woman aged 25 to 39 who had recovered from COVID-19.

The CDR3 DNA follows: TGTGCCAGTAGTACCTCTAGCGGGAGTGGTTACGAGCAGTACTTC. Its protein product is CASSTSSGSGYEQYF. The chain employs TRBV19 and TRBJ2-7; 10 bases align to TRBD2. Trimming took 4 bases from V and 4 from J; bases not matched to a gene: 7. Germline V gives CDR1 LNHDA, CDR2 SQIVND (reference sequence). The CDR3 has 15 amino acids.

V and J are TRBV11-2 and TRBJ1-4; weak D call: TRBD1 (5 bases). The germline V gene encodes CDR1 SGHAT and CDR2 FQNNGV. Trimming removed 6 bases at V and 5 bases at J, with 13 bases between. The CDR3 length is 14 residues. CDR3 sequence: CASRRGAPNEKLFF. CDR3 coding DNA: TGTGCCAGCAGGCGCGGGGCGCCGAATGAAAAACTGTTTTTT.

The genes are TRBV3-1 (or the pseudogene TRBV3-2) and TRBJ2-5, with D unclear. V dropped 0 bases and J dropped 1 base, with 9 bases sitting between them. The germline gives CDR1 LGHDT, CDR2 YNNKEL (reference sequence). The CDR3 totals 15 residues. In DNA form, the CDR3 reads TGTGCCAGCAGCCAAGAGCGTCAGGCCCAAGAGACCCAGTACTTC. Translated, it gives CASSQERQAQETQYF.

This sequence joins TRBV6-5 and TRBJ1-2; tentatively, D is TRBD1 (6 bases). Deletions cut 7 bases from V and 7 bases from J, with 16 bases between. The V gene's germline CDR1 is MNHEY and CDR2 SVGAGI. The CDR3 loop spans 13 amino acids. CDR3 nucleotide sequence: TGTGCCAGCACTATACAGGGTTCAATTGGCTACACCTTC. Amino acid sequence: CASTIQGSIGYTF.

V is TRBV7-8 and J is TRBJ2-1, with TRBD1 identical over 7 bases. This CDR3 is 16 amino acids long. V dropped 5 bases and J dropped 0; count of bases not matched to a gene: 7. Germline CDR1 and CDR2: SGHVS and FQNEAQ. The DNA of the CDR3 is TGTGCCAGCAGCCCCACGGACAGGAGCTCCTACAATGAGCAGTTCTTC. Amino acids: CASSPTDRSSYNEQFF.

The chain recombines TRBV18 with TRBJ1-5; D possibly corresponds to TRBD1 (6 bases). The CDR3 spans 15 residues. Trimming took 2 bases from V and 5 from J, leaving 13 bases between them. Germline CDR1 is KGHSH and CDR2 is LQKENI. This CDR3 is CASSPSQGRDQPQHF. CDR3 in DNA: TGTGCCAGCTCACCATCCCAGGGGCGCGATCAGCCCCAGCATTTT.

This chain uses TRBV6-2 or TRBV6-3 with TRBJ1-2, with 9 bases identical to TRBD1. The CDR3 runs 15 residues. Trimming at V came to 5 bases and at J to 7 bases, leaving 11 bases not matched to a gene. Germline V gene lookup returns CDR1 MNHEY and CDR2 SVGEGT. The DNA of the CDR3 is TGTGCCAGCAGTACTCCGGGACAGGGTTTCGGTGGCTACACCTTC. It yields the protein CASSTPGQGFGGYTF.

The rearrangement joins TRBV19 to TRBJ2-2, with 9 bases aligning to TRBD1. Germline trimming cut 7 bases from V and 4 bases from J; bases unmatched to any gene: 7. Germline V gene data show CDR1 as LNHDA and CDR2 as SQIVND (reference sequence). This CDR3 contains 15 residues. CDR3: CASTSGQGGTGELFF. The DNA for the CDR3 is TGTGCCAGTACCTCGGGACAGGGAGGCACCGGGGAGCTGTTTTTT.

V is TRBV7-2 and J is TRBJ2-6; possibly TRBD1 for D (5 bases). Trimming pared 1 base from V and 2 bases from J, leaving 15 bases between. This CDR3 contains 18 residues. Germline V gene data show CDR1 as SGHTA and CDR2 as FQGNSA. CDR3 in amino acids: CASSLVSQGRAGANVLTF. For the CDR3, the DNA is TGTGCCAGCAGCTTAGTGTCTCAGGGCAGGGCTGGGGCCAACGTCCTGACTTTC.